The source of this T cell receptor beta chain is a study of T cell repertoires in aging, cancer and after chemotherapy (dated by TCRdb to the late 2010s). Regarding the complete study: Donors were distributed across six age groups ranging from 30 or younger to 70 or older, with at least three individuals included per group. The study profiled peripheral blood TCR beta repertoires from healthy donors and cancer patients to examine immunoaging and T cell reconstitution after chemotherapy. Several million TCR reads were contained in the full dataset. A cohort of 218 cancer patients (around 93 with hematological and 110 to 140 with solid cancers) was assembled, and fewer than 100 healthy donors were included as a reference group. TCR repertoires from healthy donor controls were recorded over periods of several months to years and showed clear clonal overlap between repeated samplings.

Rearranged TRB sequences spanning V, D and J segments were amplified by multiplex touch-down PCR using a mixed TRB-A/B primer pool. Two consecutive PCR reactions with Phusion HS II polymerase added Illumina adapters and sample indices to the amplicons. Amplicons were gel-purified using the NucleoSpin Gel and PCR Clean-up kit and were subsequently checked with Qubit and an Agilent 2100 Bioanalyzer. Sequencing of libraries was carried out on an Illumina MiSeq in 600-cycle, single-indexed, paired-end runs. The study's processing was this. Processing of the TRB sequences was carried out with MiXCR versions 2.12 and 3.0.5. A clone was defined as each unique CDR3 nucleotide sequence, and only productive sequences supported by at least two reads were kept. Shannon diversity, evenness, clonality (one minus evenness), and alpha-parameterized diversity profiles from alpha 0 to 5 were included as repertoire metrics. The IGoR algorithm was used to compute generation probabilities of clones in paired pre- and post-chemotherapy samples. Starting from the raw public reads, TCRdb applied fastp trimming at Q25, assembled clones with MiXCR and retained in-frame beta chains. Rows matching on CDR3 protein sequence are summarized as one entry with the most common DNA and genes. TCRdb, not the original authors, processed these V and J calls. For this sample the table gives about 9,700 distinct CDR3 sequences, of which 30% to 40% were detected only once. Around 2.8% of the sample belongs to the ten largest clones.

General findings and caveats noted by the study authors: In healthy donors, the decline in TCR diversity with age was mainly explained by loss of richness, whereas in cancer patients loss of evenness was also found to contribute. Significantly lower blood TCR diversity and higher clonality were observed in untreated patients with hematological or solid cancers than in age-matched healthy donors. The authors noted that the repertoire data do not allow conclusions about immunological memory after chemotherapy. In both cancer cohorts, median generation probability rose over the chemotherapy interval, which suggests that the repertoire was reconstituted through rebound thymic output.

The sample holds a few counts of this clonotype. It lacks a known antigen. No base-level quality is on record; no much larger clone is a single base apart. TCR beta rearrangements were amplified from genomic DNA extracted from peripheral blood rather than from sorted cells or RNA. Based on the germline V gene (reference sequence), the CDR1 and CDR2 sequences are SEHNR and FQNEAQ. From the cysteine up to the phenylalanine, the CDR3 has a length of 14 residues. CDR3 DNA is the only sequence kept; it has 42 bases, read in frame from the first base. V was cut back by 2 bases and J by 0 bases, leaving a gap of 7 bases between them.

Recombination connected TRBV7-9 to TRBJ2-5; the D gene is perhaps TRBD2, from 5 matching bases. The specimen sequenced was blood. The sequence was obtained from a human donor in good health. The CDR3 has the sequence CASSLLRDQETQYF. The DNA reads as follows: TGTGCCAGCAGCTTACTGAGGGACCAAGAGACCCAGTACTTC. The CDR3 plus the reference TRBV7-9 and TRBJ2-5 genes for the other parts give the full variable domain: DTGVSQNPRHKITKRGQNVTFRCDPISEHNRLYWYRQTLGQGPEFLTYFQNEAQLEKSRLLSDRFSAERPKGSFSTLEIQRTEQGDSAMYLCASSLLRDQETQYFGPGTRLLVL.